Following are 29 T cell receptor beta chains from one sample sequenced in a study of blood T cell repertoires in COVID-19. Method: immunoSEQ multiplex PCR; TCRdb's copy keeps in-frame clones and lacks some. Here the sample spans 70,000 to 90,000 clones, approximately 74% being singletons. Sequenced sample: peripheral blood. The source of these receptors is a human donor with acute or convalescent COVID-19. The donor label of this sample is uncertain.

The chain links TRBV18 to TRBJ1-2; TRBD1 might be the D (6 bases). The CDR3 has 13 amino acids. Germline V lookup: CDR1 KGHSH, CDR2 LQKENI. Trimming pared 3 bases from V and 4 bases from J, leaving 9 bases between. CDR3 loop: CASSPGAVYGYTF. The CDR3, as DNA: TGTGCCAGCTCACCGGGGGCAGTCTATGGCTACACCTTC.

The chain has TRBV27 and TRBJ1-5; 9 bases are a match to TRBD1. CDR1 MNHEY and CDR2 SMNVEV come from the germline V gene (reference sequence). V dropped 5 bases and J dropped 1; count of bases not matched to a gene: 9. The CDR3 extends over 17 amino acids. CDR3 DNA: TGTGCCAGCAGTCCATTCCGACAGGGGGGAAGCAATCAGCCCCAGCATTTT. As protein: CASSPFRQGGSNQPQHF.

The rearrangement uses TRBV6-5 and TRBJ2-3; TRBD2 aligns across 9 bases. This CDR3 region has 14 residues. The V segment lost 7 bases and the J segment 5 bases; nucleotides outside the gene matches: 7. CDR1 is MNHEY, CDR2 SVGAGI, per germline. The CDR3 loop is CASTVDSGRDTQYF. The CDR3 coding sequence is TGTGCCAGCACCGTGGATAGCGGGAGAGATACGCAGTATTTT.

The chain links TRBV15 to TRBJ1-3, with D tentatively TRBD1 (6 bases). The V gene's germline CDR1 is LNHNV and CDR2 YYDKDF (reference sequence). The CDR3 spans 15 residues. V lost 0 bases and J lost 2, with 8 bases in between. The CDR3 DNA reads as TGTGCCACCAGCAGAGATGCAGGGGCTGGAAACACCATATATTTT. Its protein product is CATSRDAGAGNTIYF.

This sequence joins TRBV6-2 or TRBV6-3 and TRBJ1-5, with a possible D match to TRBD1 (5 bases). Germline V gives CDR1 MNHEY, CDR2 SVGEGT. The CDR3 is 14 amino acids. Trimming removed 5 bases from V and 7 bases from J, with 15 bases in between. The CDR3 DNA reads as TGTGCCAGCAGTAGGCCCCAGGGTCGGCAGCCCCAGCATTTT. Its protein product is CASSRPQGRQPQHF.

This clone was found a few times. The V call is TRBV24-1, the J call TRBJ1-2; D ambiguous. Trimming removed 4 bases at V and 5 bases at J, with 22 bases between. The CDR3 covers 17 residues. Germline values: CDR1 KGHDR, CDR2 SFDVKD. The CDR3 DNA follows: TGTGCCACCAGTGACAGCCGCGACACCCTGGGAGGTTATGGCTACACCTTC. As protein: CATSDSRDTLGGYGYTF.

This rearrangement joins TRBV3-1 (or the pseudogene TRBV3-2) to TRBJ1-1; D is unresolved. CDR3 length: 14 residues. V was trimmed by 6 bases and J by 6 bases, leaving 17 bases between them. Germline CDR1 reads LGHDT; CDR2 reads YNNKEL (reference sequence). In DNA form, the CDR3 reads TGTGCCAGCAGTCAATTCGGAGGCCCGGCTGAAGCTTTCTTT. Amino acids: CASSQFGGPAEAFF.

The V call is TRBV9, the J call TRBJ1-6; a possible D gene is TRBD1 (5 bases). The ends were cut back, 4 bases at V and 4 bases at J, with 9 bases in the middle. The length of the CDR3 is 14 residues. Germline loops: CDR1 SGDLS, CDR2 YYNGEE. The CDR3 loop reads CASSQDMYNSPLHF. DNA for the CDR3: TGTGCCAGCAGCCAGGACATGTATAATTCACCCCTCCACTTT. The full variable domain, rest sourced from reference TRBV9 and TRBJ1-6, is DSGVTQTPKHLITATGQRVTLRCSPRSGDLSVYWYQQSLDQGLQFLIQYYNGEERAKGNILERFSAQQFPDLHSELNLSSLELGDSALYFCASSQDMYNSPLHFGNGTRLTVT.

This sequence joins TRBV7-2 and TRBJ2-4, with D maybe TRBD1 (5 bases). The V gene's germline CDR1 is SGHTA and CDR2 FQGNSA. The CDR3 has 14 amino acids. Trimming pared 2 bases from V and 2 bases from J, leaving 7 bases between. The CDR3 DNA sequence: TGTGCCAGCAGCTTAAGGGGAACCAAAAACATTCAGTACTTC. As protein: CASSLRGTKNIQYF.

The chain is built from TRBV19 and TRBJ2-2, with 8 bases identical to TRBD2. Germline trimming cut 1 base from V and 4 bases from J; bases unmatched to any gene: 5. Germline lookup yields CDR1 LNHDA and CDR2 SQIVND (reference sequence). This CDR3 contains 16 residues. Written as DNA, the CDR3 is TGTGCCAGTAGTATAGTGCGGGGACTAGTCACCGGGGAGCTGTTTTTT. Its protein product is CASSIVRGLVTGELFF.

The chain links TRBV12-3 or TRBV12-4 to TRBJ1-1, with D tentatively TRBD1 (5 bases). The CDR3 runs 13 residues. V was clipped by 1 base and J by 4 bases, with 7 bases between them. The CDR3 nucleotides are TGTGCCAGCAGTTTAGGGGGGGGCACTGAAGCTTTCTTT. It is translated as CASSLGGGTEAFF.

The sample holds a few counts of this clone. The V gene is TRBV25-1, the J gene TRBJ2-7; D perhaps matches TRBD2 (6 bases). Trimming pared 4 bases from V and 7 bases from J, leaving 14 bases between. The CDR3 loop spans 13 amino acids. Germline assignment: CDR1 MGHDK and CDR2 SYGVNS. Here the CDR3 DNA reads TGTGCCAGCAGTGTAGCAGGGACTGGGGAGCAGTACTTC. Its protein product is CASSVAGTGEQYF.

DNA of the CDR3: TGTGCCAGCAGTCTCTACTCTGGGGCCAACGTCCTGACTTTC. Translating gives CASSLYSGANVLTF. J is TRBJ2-6 and V is TRBV6-5; D remains unclear. The V gene's germline CDR1 is MNHEY and CDR2 SVGAGI. V lost 5 bases and J 0 bases, leaving 5 bases between the germline ends. The CDR3 extends over 14 amino acids.

The rearrangement joins TRBV28 to TRBJ2-5; 10 bases fit TRBD2. J gave up 3 bases and V 3 bases, and 4 bases lay outside the gene matches. This CDR3 is built from 15 residues. Germline CDR1 reads MDHEN; CDR2 reads SYDVKM. The CDR3 region is CASSFRGLAEETQYF. CDR3 in DNA: TGTGCCAGCAGTTTTAGAGGACTAGCGGAAGAGACCCAGTACTTC.

The chain's CDR3 is CATSRDLAASNEAFF. The CDR3 DNA reads as TGTGCCACCAGCAGAGATTTGGCCGCTTCAAACGAAGCTTTCTTT. The V call is TRBV15, the J call TRBJ1-1; D gene ambiguous. V was shortened by 0 bases and J by 8 bases, with 16 bases between the two germline ends. The CDR3 is 15 residues long. The germline V gene encodes CDR1 LNHNV and CDR2 YYDKDF (reference sequence).

This chain joins TRBV6-5 and TRBJ2-1, with D tentatively TRBD1 (5 bases). The germline V and J ends were trimmed by 7 bases and 7 bases, with 17 bases remaining between them. From germline, CDR1 is MNHEY and CDR2 SVGAGI. The CDR3 runs to 14 residues. This CDR3 reads CASKVDTGINEQFF. The CDR3, as DNA: TGTGCCAGCAAAGTGGACACCGGAATTAATGAGCAGTTCTTC.

The rearrangement uses TRBV2 and TRBJ2-7, with D perhaps matching TRBD1 (5 bases). CDR3 length equals 13 residues. Germline values: CDR1 SNHLY, CDR2 FYNNEI. V dropped 9 bases and J dropped 5 bases, with 17 bases sitting between them. The CDR3 region has the DNA TGTGCCAGTCGCAGGGCTCGGGCTAACGAGCAGTACGTC. Protein sequence: CASRRARANEQYV.

The rearrangement links TRBV7-2 to TRBJ2-2; 11 bases agree with TRBD2. CDR3 length: 15 amino acids. Germline V gives CDR1 SGHTA, CDR2 FQGNSA. The J segment lost 6 bases and the V segment lost 2 bases, leaving 2 bases of the junction unmatched. CDR3 nucleotides: TGTGCCAGCAGCTTAACTAGCGGGAGTCCCGGGGAGCTGTTTTTT. Amino acids: CASSLTSGSPGELFF.

The chain carries TRBV28 and TRBJ1-2; D uncertain. Germline V gives CDR1 MDHEN, CDR2 SYDVKM. Between the trimmed V and J ends, which lost 5 bases and 4 bases, there was a span of 11 bases. The CDR3 sequence is 13 residues long. Written as DNA, the CDR3 is TGTGCCAGCAGTCCTCAGCGGACCTATGGCTACACCTTC. This sequence encodes CASSPQRTYGYTF.

The rearrangement uses TRBV19 and TRBJ2-1, with D possibly TRBD1 on 6 matching bases. The length of the CDR3 is 14 residues. Looked up from germline, CDR1 is LNHDA and CDR2 is SQIVND (reference sequence). V was trimmed by 8 bases and J by 7 bases, leaving 18 bases between them. Here the CDR3 reads CASSLGSRGNEQFF. The CDR3 coding sequence is TGTGCCAGTTCCCTCGGGTCCAGGGGTAATGAGCAGTTCTTC.

This clone was detected only a few times. The rearrangement joins TRBV5-1 to TRBJ2-2; tentative D call: TRBD1 (5 bases). The CDR3 totals 14 residues. Germline V gives CDR1 SGHRS, CDR2 YFSETQ. V was cut by 2 bases and J by 5 bases, with 10 bases left in between. This chain's CDR3 is CASSFGQGTGELFF. The CDR3 region has the DNA TGCGCCAGCAGCTTTGGGCAGGGAACCGGGGAGCTGTTTTTT.

The rearrangement links TRBV11-1 to TRBJ2-7, with 7 bases matching TRBD2. The CDR3 covers 14 residues. The germline gives CDR1 SGHAT, CDR2 FQDESV (reference sequence). V gave up 1 base and J gave up 5 bases; unmatched junction bases: 5. The CDR3 loop is CASSLGAGNDEQYV. The CDR3 DNA sequence: TGTGCCAGCAGCTTAGGAGCGGGGAACGACGAGCAGTACGTC.

The rearrangement uses TRBV28 and TRBJ2-4; a possible D gene is TRBD2 (6 bases). Trimming took off 1 base at V and 7 bases at J, with 11 bases between the two ends. Germline V gene data show CDR1 as MDHEN and CDR2 as SYDVKM. The CDR3 contains 14 residues. CDR3 sequence reads: CASSLSGELNIQYF. CDR3 sequence (DNA): TGTGCCAGCAGTTTATCGGGAGAGTTGAACATTCAGTACTTC.

The chain combines TRBV18 with TRBJ2-2, with TRBD1 matching 7 bases. This CDR3 region has 15 residues. V was clipped by 4 bases and J by 4 bases; unmatched bases: 6. CDR1 and CDR2 (germline): KGHSH, LQKENI. The CDR3 DNA reads as TGTGCCAGCTCACGACAGGGTTCGTTCACCGGGGAGCTGTTTTTT. This encodes CASSRQGSFTGELFF.

This clone was detected only once. This rearrangement joins TRBV2 to TRBJ2-3; the match to TRBD1 covers 10 bases. The germline gives CDR1 SNHLY, CDR2 FYNNEI. V lost 4 bases and J lost 1; bases outside the gene matches: 2. CDR3 length: 15 residues. CDR3 DNA: TGTGCCAGCAGTGTGGGGACAGGGGGCACAGATACGCAGTATTTT. It specifies CASSVGTGGTDTQYF.

The chain links TRBV5-7 to TRBJ1-1; D gene ambiguous. TRBV5-7 is labeled an ORF, and its function is uncertain. The length of the CDR3 is 15 residues. The V end was cut by 4 bases, the J end by 1 base, with 14 bases between. CDR3 coding DNA: TGTGCCAGCAGCACATTTTTATTGGCGAACACTGAAGCTTTCTTT. This encodes CASSTFLLANTEAFF.

The V call is TRBV19, the J call TRBJ1-5; 9 nucleotides line up with TRBD1. Germline assignment: CDR1 LNHDA and CDR2 SQIVND (reference sequence). CDR3 length: 16 residues. The J segment lost 1 base and the V segment lost 1 base, leaving 2 bases of the junction unmatched. In DNA, the CDR3 is TGTGCCAGTAGTATAGGTGGGACAGGGAGCAATCAGCCCCAGCATTTT. This gives the protein CASSIGGTGSNQPQHF.

Of note for this clone: Other DNA sequences within the sample encode an identical CDR3. The rearrangement joins TRBV3-1 (or the pseudogene TRBV3-2) to TRBJ1-5; possibly TRBD1 for D (6 bases). CDR3 length: 14 residues. CDR1 and CDR2 (germline): LGHDT, YNNKEL (reference sequence). V was clipped by 4 bases and J by 4 bases, with 11 bases between them. The CDR3 region is CASSLGQTNQPQHF. The CDR3 DNA reads TGTGCCAGCAGCCTCGGACAGACTAATCAGCCCCAGCATTTT.

The V gene is TRBV16, the J gene TRBJ1-4; the match to TRBD1 covers 8 bases. Looked up from germline, CDR1 is KGHSY and CDR2 is FQNENV. The V gene end was trimmed by 0 bases and the J gene end by 5 bases; junction bases not matched to a gene: 8. This CDR3 spans 17 amino acids. CDR3 loop: CASSQSQAGGRNEKLFF. The CDR3 bases are TGTGCCAGCAGCCAATCGCAGGCAGGGGGCAGGAATGAAAAACTGTTTTTT.